The rows below give T cell receptor beta chains drawn from one sample of a study of shared T cell receptors in the human thymus. Clones were sequenced by immunoSEQ multiplex PCR, and TCRdb holds only the in-frame ones, with some missing. The table shows a few hundred thousand clones, with 95% occurring only once. The sequencing input was thymocytes. Every receptor here comes from a human donor. The CDR3 runs from the conserved cysteine through the conserved F or W. D genes are given only for firm matches. Part of the rows lack a size; the others show once, few, many or a class for expanded clones.

TGCGCCAGCAGTAAAAGCGGATACTCCTACAATGAGCAGTTCTTC	CASSKSGYSYNEQFF	15	NA	TRBJ2-1	NA	TRBV10-1
TGCGCCAGCAGCGTGGACAGGGGGCAATCCGAAGCTTTCTTT	CASSVDRGQSEAFF	14	TRBD1	TRBJ1-1	few	TRBV4-1
TGTGCCAGCAGTCCCCCATCCCCCTCGCCCTACAATGAGCAGTTCTTC	CASSPPSPSPYNEQFF	16	NA	TRBJ2-1	NA	TRBV27
TGTGCCAGTGAAGAACTGTTTTTT	CASEELFF	8	NA	TRBJ1-4	NA	TRBV25-1
TGTGCCAGCAGCTTGGCAGGGTTCGGCTACACCTTC	CASSLAGFGYTF	12	NA	TRBJ1-2	NA	TRBV5-6
TGTGCCACAACCCGGGACAGGGGGCGGTCTGGGGCCAACGTCCTGACTTTC	CATTRDRGRSGANVLTF	17	TRBD1	TRBJ2-6	NA	TRBV28
TGTGCCAGCAGGGGGGAGGGACAGGGGCTACCCTACGAGCAGTACTTC	CASRGEGQGLPYEQYF	16	TRBD1	TRBJ2-7	NA	TRBV5-8
TGTGCCAGCAGTCTGGGAGGGGGTAAGGATACGCAGTATTTT	CASSLGGGKDTQYF	14	NA	TRBJ2-3	NA	TRBV28
TGTGCCAGCAGCCCCGAGGGTACGGCTAGCGGGATCGACGAGCAGTACTTC	CASSPEGTASGIDEQYF	17	TRBD2	TRBJ2-7	NA	TRBV9
TGTGCCAGCTCACCAGGGTTTGAGCGGGAGACCCCCTACGAGCAGTACTTC	CASSPGFERETPYEQYF	17	TRBD2	TRBJ2-7	few	TRBV18
TGCGCCAGCAGCTGCCGGGGGGCAGACTCTGGAAACACCATATATTTT	CASSCRGADSGNTIYF	16	NA	TRBJ1-3	NA	TRBV5-1
TGTGCCAGCAATGTACGGGAATCTGGGGCCAACGTCCTGACTTTC	CASNVRESGANVLTF	15	NA	TRBJ2-6	NA	TRBV6-5
TGTGCCAGCAGCTCTTCTAGTACGGATACGCAGTATTTT	CASSSSSTDTQYF	13	NA	TRBJ2-3	once	TRBV7-9
TGTGCCAGCAGCCACAGCGGGATAGCCCCCCGGCGGACAGATACGCAGTATTTT	CASSHSGIAPRRTDTQYF	18	TRBD2	TRBJ2-3	NA	TRBV4-2